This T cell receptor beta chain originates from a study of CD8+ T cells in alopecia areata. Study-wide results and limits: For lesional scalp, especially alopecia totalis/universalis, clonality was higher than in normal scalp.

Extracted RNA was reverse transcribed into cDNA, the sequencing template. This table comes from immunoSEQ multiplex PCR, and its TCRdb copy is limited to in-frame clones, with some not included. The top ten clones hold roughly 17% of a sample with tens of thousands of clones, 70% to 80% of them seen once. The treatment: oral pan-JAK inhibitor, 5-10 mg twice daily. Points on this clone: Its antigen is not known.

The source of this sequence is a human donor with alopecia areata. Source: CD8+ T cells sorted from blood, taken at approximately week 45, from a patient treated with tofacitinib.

The DNA for the CDR3 is TGTGCCAGCAGTTACAACGGGGAGCTGTTTTTT. This sequence encodes CASSYNGELFF. This chain links TRBV6-5 with TRBJ2-2; D is undetermined. The germline gives CDR1 MNHEY, CDR2 SVGAGI. V was pared by 2 bases and J by 7 bases, with 2 bases between. The CDR3 totals 11 residues.